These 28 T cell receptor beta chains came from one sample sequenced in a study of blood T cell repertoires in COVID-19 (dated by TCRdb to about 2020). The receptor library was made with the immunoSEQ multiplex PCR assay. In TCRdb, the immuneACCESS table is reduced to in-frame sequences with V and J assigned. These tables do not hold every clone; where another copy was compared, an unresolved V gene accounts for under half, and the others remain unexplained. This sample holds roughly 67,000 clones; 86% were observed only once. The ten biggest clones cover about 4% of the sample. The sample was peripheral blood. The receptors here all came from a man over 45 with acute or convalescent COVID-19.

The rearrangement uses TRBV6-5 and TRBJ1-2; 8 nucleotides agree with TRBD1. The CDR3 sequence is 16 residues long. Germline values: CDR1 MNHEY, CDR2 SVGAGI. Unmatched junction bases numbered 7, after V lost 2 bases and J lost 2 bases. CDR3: CASSYQQGVPNYGYTF. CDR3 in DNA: TGTGCCAGCAGTTACCAACAGGGGGTTCCAAACTATGGCTACACCTTC.

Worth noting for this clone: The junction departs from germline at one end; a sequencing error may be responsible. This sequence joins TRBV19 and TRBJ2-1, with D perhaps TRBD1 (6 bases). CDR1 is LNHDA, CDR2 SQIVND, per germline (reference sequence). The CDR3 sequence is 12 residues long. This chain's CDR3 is CAGSIQGKGQFF. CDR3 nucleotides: TGTGCCGGTAGTATACAGGGAAAAGGGCAGTTCTTC.

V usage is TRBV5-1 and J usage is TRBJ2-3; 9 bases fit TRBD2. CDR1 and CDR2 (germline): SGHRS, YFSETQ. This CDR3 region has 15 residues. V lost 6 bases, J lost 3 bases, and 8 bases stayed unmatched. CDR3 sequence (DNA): TGCGCCAGCACCAACTGGCGGGGGGGTACAGATACGCAGTATTTT. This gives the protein CASTNWRGGTDTQYF.

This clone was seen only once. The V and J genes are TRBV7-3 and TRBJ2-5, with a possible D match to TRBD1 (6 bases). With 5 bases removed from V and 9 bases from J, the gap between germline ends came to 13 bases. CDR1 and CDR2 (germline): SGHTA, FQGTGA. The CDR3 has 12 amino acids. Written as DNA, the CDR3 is TGTGCCAGCAGCGCGGATAAGGGGGCCCAGTACTTC. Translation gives CASSADKGAQYF.

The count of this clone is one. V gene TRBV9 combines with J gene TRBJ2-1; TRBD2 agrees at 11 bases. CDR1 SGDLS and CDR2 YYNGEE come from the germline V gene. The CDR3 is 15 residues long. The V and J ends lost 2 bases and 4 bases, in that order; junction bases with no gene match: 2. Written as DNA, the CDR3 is TGTGCCAGCAGCGTTGGGACTAGCGGATACAATGAGCAGTTCTTC. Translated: CASSVGTSGYNEQFF.

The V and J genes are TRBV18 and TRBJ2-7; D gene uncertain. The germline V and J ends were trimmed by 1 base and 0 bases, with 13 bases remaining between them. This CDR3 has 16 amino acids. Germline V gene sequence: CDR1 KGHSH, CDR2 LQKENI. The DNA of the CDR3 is TGTGCCAGCTCACCACTCCACGGCCGGAGCTCCTACGAGCAGTACTTC. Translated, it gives CASSPLHGRSSYEQYF. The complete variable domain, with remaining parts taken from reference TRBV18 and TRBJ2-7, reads NAGVMQNPRHLVRRRGQEARLRCSPMKGHSHVYWYRQLPEEGLKFMVYLQKENIIDESGMPKERFSAEFPKEGPSILRIQQVVRGDSAAYFCASSPLHGRSSYEQYFGPGTRLTVT.

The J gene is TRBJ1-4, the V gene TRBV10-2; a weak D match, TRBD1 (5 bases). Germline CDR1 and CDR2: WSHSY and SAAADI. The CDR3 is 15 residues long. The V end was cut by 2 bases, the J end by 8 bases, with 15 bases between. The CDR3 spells CASSERRGRGEKLFF. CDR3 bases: TGCGCCAGCAGTGAGAGGAGGGGCCGGGGCGAAAAACTGTTTTTT.

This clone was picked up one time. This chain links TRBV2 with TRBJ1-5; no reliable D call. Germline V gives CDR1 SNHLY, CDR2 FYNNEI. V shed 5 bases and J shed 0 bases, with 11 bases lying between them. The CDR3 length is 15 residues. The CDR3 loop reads CASSKDTNSNQPQHF. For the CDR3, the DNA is TGTGCCAGCAGTAAAGACACAAATAGCAATCAGCCCCAGCATTTT.

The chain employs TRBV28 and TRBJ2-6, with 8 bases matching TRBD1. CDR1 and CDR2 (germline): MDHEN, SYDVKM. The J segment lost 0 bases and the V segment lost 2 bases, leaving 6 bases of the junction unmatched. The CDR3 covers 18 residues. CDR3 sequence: CASSLGGTGFSGANVLTF. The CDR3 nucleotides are TGTGCCAGCAGTTTAGGCGGGACAGGATTCTCTGGGGCCAACGTCCTGACTTTC.

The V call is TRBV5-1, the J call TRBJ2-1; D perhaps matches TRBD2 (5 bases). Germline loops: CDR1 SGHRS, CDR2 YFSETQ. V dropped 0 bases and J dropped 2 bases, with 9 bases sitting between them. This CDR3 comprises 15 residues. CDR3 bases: TGCGCCAGCAGCTTGGACGGGGATACCTACAATGAGCAGTTCTTC. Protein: CASSLDGDTYNEQFF. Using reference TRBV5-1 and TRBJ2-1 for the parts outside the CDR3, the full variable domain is KAGVTQTPRYLIKTRGQQVTLSCSPISGHRSVSWYQQTPGQGLQFLFEYFSETQRNKGNFPGRFSGRQFSNSRSEMNVSTLELGDSALYLCASSLDGDTYNEQFFGPGTRLTVL.

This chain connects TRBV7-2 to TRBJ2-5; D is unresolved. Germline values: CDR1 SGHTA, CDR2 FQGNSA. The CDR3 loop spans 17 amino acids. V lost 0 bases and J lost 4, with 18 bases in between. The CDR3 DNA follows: TGTGCCAGCAGCTTAGCGCGTCAGCCTCTGTCGGGAGAGACCCAGTACTTC. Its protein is CASSLARQPLSGETQYF.

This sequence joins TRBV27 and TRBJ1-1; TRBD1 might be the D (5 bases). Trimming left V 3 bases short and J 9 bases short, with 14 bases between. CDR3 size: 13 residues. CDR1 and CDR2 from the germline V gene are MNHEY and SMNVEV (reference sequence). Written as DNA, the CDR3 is TGTGCCAGCAGTTTCCCGGGGGTTTCCAAAGCTTTCTTT. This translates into CASSFPGVSKAFF.

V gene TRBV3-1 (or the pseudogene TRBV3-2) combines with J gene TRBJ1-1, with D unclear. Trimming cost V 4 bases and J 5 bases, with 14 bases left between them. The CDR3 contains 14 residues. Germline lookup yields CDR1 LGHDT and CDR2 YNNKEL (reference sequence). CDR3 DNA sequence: TGTGCCAGCAGCCGCGGATTGGCGGGGACTGAAGCTTTCTTT. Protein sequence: CASSRGLAGTEAFF.

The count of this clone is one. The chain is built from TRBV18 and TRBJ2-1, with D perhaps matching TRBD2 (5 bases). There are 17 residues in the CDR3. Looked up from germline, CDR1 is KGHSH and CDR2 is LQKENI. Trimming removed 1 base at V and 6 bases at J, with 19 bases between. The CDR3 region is CASSPRRHDGVSNEQFF. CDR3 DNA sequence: TGTGCCAGCTCACCACGTCGCCACGACGGGGTAAGCAATGAGCAGTTCTTC.

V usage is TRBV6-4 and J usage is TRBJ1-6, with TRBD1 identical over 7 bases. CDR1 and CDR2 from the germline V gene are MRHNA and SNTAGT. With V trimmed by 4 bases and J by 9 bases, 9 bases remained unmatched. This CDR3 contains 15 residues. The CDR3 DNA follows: TGTGCCAGCAGTGTCCAGGGGGGTGTTCCTTCACCCCTCCACTTT. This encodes CASSVQGGVPSPLHF.

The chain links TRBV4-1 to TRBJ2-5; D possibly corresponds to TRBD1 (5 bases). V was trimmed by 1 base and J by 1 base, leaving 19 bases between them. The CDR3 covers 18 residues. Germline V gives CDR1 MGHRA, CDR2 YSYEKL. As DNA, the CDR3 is TGCGCCAGCAGCCAAGGGGGCTCGAAGGGCTTAGTCCAAGAGACCCAGTACTTC. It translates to CASSQGGSKGLVQETQYF.

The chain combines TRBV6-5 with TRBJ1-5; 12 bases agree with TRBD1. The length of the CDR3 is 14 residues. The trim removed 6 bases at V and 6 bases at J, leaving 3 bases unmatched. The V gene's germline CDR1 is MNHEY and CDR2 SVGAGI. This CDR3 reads CASRGTGGGQPQHF. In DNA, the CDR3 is TGTGCCAGCAGGGGGACAGGGGGCGGTCAGCCCCAGCATTTT.

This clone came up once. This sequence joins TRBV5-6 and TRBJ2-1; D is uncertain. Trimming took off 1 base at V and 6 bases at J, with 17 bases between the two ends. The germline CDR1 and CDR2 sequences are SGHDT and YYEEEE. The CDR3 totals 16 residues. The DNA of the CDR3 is TGTGCCAGCAGCTTGTCCTCCCTGCCCTATGGCAATGAGCAGTTCTTC. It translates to CASSLSSLPYGNEQFF.

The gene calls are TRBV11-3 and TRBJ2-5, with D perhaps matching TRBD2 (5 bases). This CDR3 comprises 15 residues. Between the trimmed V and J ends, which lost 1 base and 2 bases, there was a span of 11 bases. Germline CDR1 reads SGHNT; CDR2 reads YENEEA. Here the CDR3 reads CASSLVMEVQETQYF. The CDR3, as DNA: TGTGCCAGCAGCTTAGTAATGGAGGTACAAGAGACCCAGTACTTC.

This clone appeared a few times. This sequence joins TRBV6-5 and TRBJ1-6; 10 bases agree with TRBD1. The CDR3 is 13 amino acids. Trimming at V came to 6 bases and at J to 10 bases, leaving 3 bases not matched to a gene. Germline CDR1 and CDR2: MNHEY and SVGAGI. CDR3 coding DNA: TGTGCCAGCAGGGGGACAGGGGTCTCACCCCTCCACTTT. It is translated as CASRGTGVSPLHF.

The CDR3 DNA reads TGTGCCAGCAGCTTACATAGCGGGGGTAACACAGATACGCAGTATTTT. Encoded protein: CASSLHSGGNTDTQYF. The chain is built from TRBV11-1 and TRBJ2-3, with 9 bases matching TRBD2. CDR1 is SGHAT, CDR2 FQDESV, per germline (reference sequence). J was trimmed by 2 bases and V by 2 bases; bases with no gene match: 5. The CDR3 sequence is 16 residues long.

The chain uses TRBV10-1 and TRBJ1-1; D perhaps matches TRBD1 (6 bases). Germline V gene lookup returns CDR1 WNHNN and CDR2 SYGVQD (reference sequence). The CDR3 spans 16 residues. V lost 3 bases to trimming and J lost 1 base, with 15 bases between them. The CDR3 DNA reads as TGCGCCAGCAGTGATCGTCGGGGGGCAAAGAACACTGAAGCTTTCTTT. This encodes CASSDRRGAKNTEAFF.

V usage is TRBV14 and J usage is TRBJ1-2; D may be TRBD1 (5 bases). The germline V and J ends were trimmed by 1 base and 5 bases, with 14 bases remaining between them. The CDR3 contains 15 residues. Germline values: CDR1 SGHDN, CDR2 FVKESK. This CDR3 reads CASSQVAGVSYGYTF. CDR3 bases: TGTGCCAGCAGCCAAGTAGCGGGGGTATCGTATGGCTACACCTTC.

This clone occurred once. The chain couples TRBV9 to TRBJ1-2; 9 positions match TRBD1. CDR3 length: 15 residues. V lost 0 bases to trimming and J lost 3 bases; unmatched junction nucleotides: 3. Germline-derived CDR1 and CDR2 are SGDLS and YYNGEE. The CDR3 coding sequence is TGTGCCAGCAGCGTAGGGGACAGGGAGGACTATGGCTACACCTTC. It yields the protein CASSVGDREDYGYTF.

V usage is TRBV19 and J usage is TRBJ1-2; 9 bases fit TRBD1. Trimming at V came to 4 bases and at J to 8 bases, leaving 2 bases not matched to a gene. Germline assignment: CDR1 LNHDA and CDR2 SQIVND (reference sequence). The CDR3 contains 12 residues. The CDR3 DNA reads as TGTGCCAGTAGTAGGGACAGGGAGGGCTACACCTTC. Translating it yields CASSRDREGYTF.

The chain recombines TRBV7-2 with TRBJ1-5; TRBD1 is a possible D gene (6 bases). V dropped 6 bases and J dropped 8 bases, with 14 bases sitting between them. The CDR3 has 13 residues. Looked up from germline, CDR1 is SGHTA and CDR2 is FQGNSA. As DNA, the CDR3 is TGTGCCAGCAGTCACGACAGGAGAAAGCCCCAGCATTTT. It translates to CASSHDRRKPQHF.

CDR3 region: CASSLGTGYETQYF. For the CDR3, the DNA is TGCGCCAGCAGCTTGGGGACAGGGTACGAGACCCAGTACTTC. V is TRBV5-1 and J is TRBJ2-5; 8 bases map to TRBD1. In germline, CDR1 is SGHRS, CDR2 YFSETQ. The trim removed 0 bases at V and 5 bases at J, leaving 3 bases unmatched. The CDR3 contains 14 residues.

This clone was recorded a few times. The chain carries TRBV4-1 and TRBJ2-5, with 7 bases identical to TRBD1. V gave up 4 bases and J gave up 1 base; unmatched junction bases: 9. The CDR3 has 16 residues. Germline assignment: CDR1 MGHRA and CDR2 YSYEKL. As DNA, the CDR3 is TGCGCCAGCAGCCCAGAACAGGGGCCATTCCAAGAGACCCAGTACTTC. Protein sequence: CASSPEQGPFQETQYF.